This TCR beta chain was captured by sequencing in a study of blood T cells in healthy people across ages. The CDR3 sequence is 16 residues long. CDR1 and CDR2 (germline): LGHNT, FRNRAP. V was clipped by 0 bases and J by 5 bases; unmatched bases: 5. Primed by a sample-barcoded 5' primer and a J-beta primer mix, a second PCR proceeded for roughly 7 to 11 cycles. MiXCR, run by TCRdb on the 5' RACE reads, gives a single entry per CDR3 protein. This sample has around 1,000,000 distinct CDR3 sequences, with roughly two fifths found just once. The sample holds a few counts of this clonotype. J is TRBJ1-5 and V is TRBV12-5; 9 nucleotides agree with TRBD1. The source of this sequence is a man younger than 35 in good health. The sequenced material came from blood. CDR3 bases: TGTGCTAGTGGTTTGGTCTTGGGACAGGGTTATCAGCCCCAGCATTTT. It codes for CASGLVLGQGYQPQHF.